These 32 T cell receptor beta chains originate from one sample sequenced in a study of T cell changes during pregnancy in multiple sclerosis. The repertoire was sequenced with immunoSEQ multiplex PCR; TCRdb's copy has only in-frame clones and lacks some. The sample includes about 67,000 clones, about 92% seen only once; the top ten take roughly 1.5%. The source was peripheral blood, collected after pregnancy. These receptors all stem from a female donor with multiple sclerosis, enrolled in a pregnancy study.

The chain recombines TRBV27 with TRBJ2-3; TRBD1 might be the D (5 bases). There are 13 residues in the CDR3. Germline CDR1 and CDR2: MNHEY and SMNVEV (reference sequence). The V end was cut by 3 bases, the J end by 4 bases, with 8 bases between. The CDR3: CASSFWGPDTQYF. In DNA form, the CDR3 reads TGTGCCAGCAGTTTTTGGGGCCCAGATACGCAGTATTTT.

This clone showed up just a few times. The rearrangement uses TRBV11-2 and TRBJ2-3; no firm D call. CDR3 length: 16 residues. V was cut by 1 base and J by 1 base, with 12 bases left in between. The germline V gene has CDR1 SGHAT and CDR2 FQNNGV. CDR3 sequence reads: CASSLGAALGTDTQYF. In nucleotides, the CDR3 is TGTGCCAGCAGCTTAGGCGCTGCCCTAGGCACAGATACGCAGTATTTT.

The chain couples TRBV12-5 to TRBJ2-5, with D possibly matching TRBD2 (6 bases). Looked up from germline, CDR1 is LGHNT and CDR2 is FRNRAP. V lost 9 bases and J 1 base, leaving 15 bases between the germline ends. This CDR3 spans 14 amino acids. The CDR3 nucleotides are TGTGCTAGGCCTGATGGGACTTTCCAAGAGACCCAGTACTTC. This encodes CARPDGTFQETQYF.

The chain recombines TRBV18 with TRBJ2-7, with D possibly matching TRBD1 (6 bases). The CDR3 spans 14 residues. The V gene lost 3 bases and the J gene lost 9 bases, with 18 bases spanning the gap. Germline V CDR1 and CDR2: KGHSH, LQKENI. The chain's CDR3 is CASSPGQDTYGQYF. CDR3 DNA: TGTGCCAGCTCACCGGGACAAGACACCTATGGGCAGTACTTC.

This sequence joins TRBV7-2 and TRBJ1-2; 7 positions match TRBD1. This CDR3 comprises 16 residues. Trimming took 5 bases from V and 4 from J; bases not matched to a gene: 13. Germline V CDR1 and CDR2: SGHTA, FQGNSA. In nucleotides, the CDR3 is TGTGCCAGCAGCCCGCAGGCTGGACAGGCGAGCTATGGCTACACCTTC. This encodes CASSPQAGQASYGYTF.

This clone was picked up many times. CDR3 protein: CAWSGRGGSGSEQYF. The DNA for the CDR3 is TGTGCCTGGAGTGGGAGGGGGGGTAGCGGGAGCGAGCAGTACTTC. V and J are TRBV30 and TRBJ2-7, with 9 nucleotides matching TRBD2. V trimming: 1 base; J trimming: 6 bases; junction bases outside the gene matches: 10. The CDR3 is made up of 15 amino acids. The germline V gene encodes CDR1 GTSNPN and CDR2 SVGIG (reference sequence).

This chain connects TRBV10-3 to TRBJ1-3, with D possibly matching TRBD1 (5 bases). The length of the CDR3 is 14 residues. Germline V gene lookup returns CDR1 ENHRY and CDR2 SYGVKD. Between the trimmed V and J ends, which lost 10 bases and 0 bases, there was a span of 13 bases. The CDR3 sequence is CATTHRSSGNTIYF. CDR3 nucleotides: TGTGCCACCACTCACAGGAGCTCTGGAAACACCATATATTTT.

The J gene is TRBJ2-1, the V gene TRBV7-2, with a possible D match to TRBD2 (5 bases). This CDR3 is built from 14 residues. Trimming stripped 10 bases from V and 0 bases from J, with 13 bases between. Germline V CDR1 and CDR2: SGHTA, FQGNSA. The CDR3 DNA sequence: TGTGCCACCGGGTCGGCGGGCTCCTACAATGAGCAGTTCTTC. Translating it yields CATGSAGSYNEQFF.

This clone was seen a single time. V usage is TRBV11-2 and J usage is TRBJ2-6, with unresolved D. This CDR3 spans 15 amino acids. Trimming stripped 1 base from V and 1 base from J, with 5 bases between. Germline assignment: CDR1 SGHAT and CDR2 FQNNGV. CDR3 sequence (DNA): TGTGCCAGCAGCTTAGGCAGATCTGGGGCCAACGTCCTGACTTTC. This codes for CASSLGRSGANVLTF. Together with reference TRBV11-2 and TRBJ2-6, the CDR3 gives the full variable domain: EAGVAQSPRYKIIEKRQSVAFWCNPISGHATLYWYQQILGQGPKLLIQFQNNGVVDDSQLPKDRFSAERLKGVDSTLKIQPAKLEDSAVYLCASSLGRSGANVLTFGAGSRLTVL.

The V and J genes are TRBV10-3 and TRBJ1-1; 9 positions agree with TRBD1. Germline trimming cut 6 bases from V and 7 bases from J; bases unmatched to any gene: 9. Germline V gene sequence: CDR1 ENHRY, CDR2 SYGVKD. There are 14 residues in the CDR3. The CDR3 DNA is TGTGCCATCAGGGGGACAGGGTTGAATGGTGAAGCTTTCTTT. Translating it yields CAIRGTGLNGEAFF.

The V and J genes are TRBV10-3 and TRBJ2-3; TRBD2 aligns across 8 bases. Looked up from germline, CDR1 is ENHRY and CDR2 is SYGVKD. V shed 6 bases, J shed 4 bases, and the junction held 3 bases outside the gene matches. The CDR3 runs to 13 residues. CDR3 nucleotide sequence: TGTGCCATCAGAGCGGGAGTCTCAGATACGCAGTATTTT. As protein: CAIRAGVSDTQYF.

The rearrangement uses TRBV4-1 and TRBJ1-2; D not resolved. Trimming left V 3 bases short and J 4 bases short, with 15 bases between. The germline V gene encodes CDR1 MGHRA and CDR2 YSYEKL. The CDR3 is 15 residues long. The CDR3 nucleotides read TGCGCCAGCAGCCAGTCAACCATGGGAGGCTATGGCTACACCTTC. It is translated as CASSQSTMGGYGYTF.

The gene calls are TRBV6-5 and TRBJ1-6; D remains ambiguous. The CDR3 covers 16 residues. Germline V CDR1 and CDR2: MNHEY, SVGAGI. Trimming cost V 0 bases and J 7 bases, with 13 bases left between them. The CDR3 sequence is CASSYSVLEGNSPLHF. The CDR3 nucleotides are TGTGCCAGCAGTTACTCGGTTCTCGAGGGAAATTCACCCCTCCACTTT.

The chain has TRBV5-4 and TRBJ1-2, with D perhaps matching TRBD1 (5 bases). The length of the CDR3 is 12 residues. V dropped 6 bases and J dropped 8 bases, with 14 bases sitting between them. Germline V gene data show CDR1 as SGHNT and CDR2 as YYREEE (reference sequence). CDR3 nucleotides: TGTGCCAGCACCCTGGGAGGGGAGGGCTACACCTTC. Translating it yields CASTLGGEGYTF.

The chain carries TRBV6-5 and TRBJ1-2, with TRBD1 as a possible D gene (6 bases). V lost 0 bases and J 4 bases, leaving 15 bases between the germline ends. In germline, CDR1 is MNHEY, CDR2 SVGAGI. The CDR3 covers 16 residues. The CDR3 protein is CASSYSTWGGAYGYTF. In nucleotides, the CDR3 is TGTGCCAGCAGTTACTCCACCTGGGGGGGGGCCTATGGCTACACCTTC.

This sequence joins TRBV9 and TRBJ2-1; D might be TRBD1 (5 bases). V dropped 0 bases and J dropped 9 bases, with 10 bases sitting between them. This CDR3 spans 13 amino acids. Germline loops: CDR1 SGDLS, CDR2 YYNGEE. CDR3 in amino acids: CASSVVGVSEQFF. The CDR3 coding sequence is TGTGCCAGCAGCGTAGTAGGGGTAAGTGAGCAGTTCTTC. Variable domain in full (rest from reference TRBV9 and TRBJ2-1): DSGVTQTPKHLITATGQRVTLRCSPRSGDLSVYWYQQSLDQGLQFLIQYYNGEERAKGNILERFSAQQFPDLHSELNLSSLELGDSALYFCASSVVGVSEQFFGPGTRLTVL.

The chain has TRBV13 and TRBJ2-3; TRBD2 matches at 9 bases. The CDR3 is made up of 15 amino acids. V was pared by 3 bases and J by 2 bases, with 3 bases of the junction left unmatched. Per the germline V gene, CDR1 is PRHDT and CDR2 is FYEKMQ (reference sequence). CDR3 DNA sequence: TGTGCCAGCAGCTTGACTAGCGGCCTCACAGATACGCAGTATTTT. Translating gives CASSLTSGLTDTQYF.

In DNA, the CDR3 is TGTGCCAGCAGCTTAGAAAGGGCCGGGAGCGGGTATTACGAAGAGACCCAGTACTTC. Translated: CASSLERAGSGYYEETQYF. The chain carries TRBV7-8 and TRBJ2-5; the D gene is possibly TRBD2 (6 bases). Trimming cost V 1 base and J 3 bases, with 24 bases left between them. The CDR3 contains 19 residues. Per the germline V gene, CDR1 is SGHVS and CDR2 is FQNEAQ.

J is TRBJ2-7 and V is TRBV30; TRBD1 matches 12 bases. Germline CDR1 and CDR2: GTSNPN and SVGIG (reference sequence). V gave up 2 bases and J gave up 7 bases; unmatched junction bases: 3. This CDR3 spans 13 amino acids. DNA of the CDR3: TGTGCCTGGAGTAGGGGACAGGGGGCAGAGCAGTACTTC. The encoded protein is CAWSRGQGAEQYF.

V and J are TRBV27 and TRBJ2-1; 10 nucleotides align to TRBD2. Germline CDR1 MNHEY, CDR2 SMNVEV (reference sequence). This CDR3 has 16 residues. Trimming took 1 base from V and 2 from J; bases not matched to a gene: 2. CDR3 region: CASSLWSGRAYNEQFF. The CDR3, as DNA: TGTGCCAGCAGTTTATGGAGCGGGAGGGCCTACAATGAGCAGTTCTTC.

The rearrangement uses TRBV7-9 and TRBJ1-4; 10 nucleotides agree with TRBD1. The germline gives CDR1 SEHNR, CDR2 FQNEAQ (reference sequence). V lost 0 bases to trimming and J lost 7 bases; unmatched junction nucleotides: 8. This CDR3 has 17 residues. The CDR3 DNA follows: TGTGCCAGCAGCTTAGCATGGGGGACAGGGGCGAGTGAAAAACTGTTTTTT. It yields the protein CASSLAWGTGASEKLFF.

The chain has TRBV27 and TRBJ1-1; D is ambiguous. Trimming stripped 2 bases from V and 5 bases from J, with 12 bases between. This CDR3 comprises 14 residues. Germline CDR1 is MNHEY and CDR2 is SMNVEV (reference sequence). Written as DNA, the CDR3 is TGTGCCAGCAGTTTAGGGGAGCGGCGGACTGAAGCTTTCTTT. Translation gives CASSLGERRTEAFF.

The rearrangement joins TRBV9 to TRBJ1-2; 7 bases are shared with TRBD1. There are 13 residues in the CDR3. Germline assignment: CDR1 SGDLS and CDR2 YYNGEE. Unmatched junction bases numbered 3, after V lost 4 bases and J lost 3 bases. CDR3 region: CASSPDRDYGYTF. Written as DNA, the CDR3 is TGTGCCAGCAGCCCCGACAGGGACTATGGCTACACCTTC.

The chain couples TRBV5-1 to TRBJ2-6; D call uncertain. CDR1 is SGHRS and CDR2 is YFSETQ in the germline V gene. V lost 0 bases and J lost 1, with 5 bases in between. CDR3 length: 15 residues. CDR3 region: CASSLDWSGANVLTF. The CDR3 DNA follows: TGCGCCAGCAGCTTGGACTGGTCTGGGGCCAACGTCCTGACTTTC.

This clone was detected a few times. This chain uses TRBV28 with TRBJ1-1, with 9 bases identical to TRBD1. There are 13 residues in the CDR3. The V gene end was trimmed by 4 bases and the J gene end by 11 bases; junction bases not matched to a gene: 8. From germline, CDR1 is MDHEN and CDR2 SYDVKM. The CDR3 DNA follows: TGTGCCAGCAGTTACACCGGGACAGGGCGGGCTTTCTTT. The encoded protein is CASSYTGTGRAFF.

This chain connects TRBV5-1 to TRBJ2-1; 11 nucleotides align to TRBD2. CDR1 and CDR2 (germline): SGHRS, YFSETQ. J lost 6 bases, V lost 3 bases, and 5 bases had no gene match. This CDR3 is 15 amino acids long. CDR3 in DNA: TGCGCCAGCAGCTCCTTAGCGGGAGGGCCCAATGAGCAGTTCTTC. This sequence encodes CASSSLAGGPNEQFF.

This chain uses TRBV9 with TRBJ2-7; weak D call: TRBD1 (6 bases). In germline, CDR1 is SGDLS, CDR2 YYNGEE. The CDR3 covers 14 residues. Trimming stripped 0 bases from V and 6 bases from J, with 13 bases between. The chain's CDR3 is CASSVGGPQVEQYF. CDR3 nucleotide sequence: TGTGCCAGCAGCGTAGGGGGGCCCCAGGTCGAGCAGTACTTC.

The V call is TRBV7-2, the J call TRBJ2-3, with 12 bases matching TRBD2. This CDR3 has 15 residues. Trimming removed 4 bases from V and 4 bases from J; junction bases left unmatched: 3. Looked up from germline, CDR1 is SGHTA and CDR2 is FQGNSA. The CDR3, as DNA: TGTGCCAGCAGCTCACTAGCGGGAGGTGCAGATACGCAGTATTTT. Translated: CASSSLAGGADTQYF. The variable domain in full, completed from reference TRBV7-2 and TRBJ2-3, reads GAGVSQSPSNKVTEKGKDVELRCDPISGHTALYWYRQSLGQGLEFLIYFQGNSAPDKSGLPSDRFSAERTGGSVSTLTIQRTQQEDSAVYLCASSSLAGGADTQYFGPGTRLTVL.

This clone has just one count. The V call is TRBV30, the J call TRBJ2-3; no definite D call. The CDR3 has 14 amino acids. The V and J ends lost 7 bases and 2 bases respectively, with 16 bases between them. Per the germline V gene, CDR1 is GTSNPN and CDR2 is SVGIG (reference sequence). This chain's CDR3 is CALSYQVYTDTQYF. CDR3 nucleotide sequence: TGTGCCTTATCTTACCAGGTCTACACAGATACGCAGTATTTT.

The chain couples TRBV4-2 to TRBJ2-1, with 13 nucleotides matching TRBD2. CDR3 length: 15 amino acids. Germline CDR1 reads LGHNA; CDR2 reads YNFKEQ. Trimming at V came to 4 bases and at J to 7 bases, leaving 4 bases not matched to a gene. Here the CDR3 DNA reads TGTGCCAGCAGCCGAGGACTAGCGGGAGAAAATGAGCAGTTCTTC. Protein sequence: CASSRGLAGENEQFF.

V gene TRBV10-3 combines with J gene TRBJ2-7; 12 nucleotides align to TRBD1. V dropped 6 bases and J dropped 2; count of bases not matched to a gene: 5. The CDR3 covers 15 residues. CDR1 and CDR2 from the germline V gene are ENHRY and SYGVKD. CDR3 sequence (DNA): TGTGCCATCAGGCCGGGACAGGGGGCAACCTACGAGCAGTACTTC. It encodes CAIRPGQGATYEQYF.

The chain is built from TRBV29-1 and TRBJ1-5, with D maybe TRBD1 (5 bases). The CDR3 totals 12 residues. Germline V gene sequence: CDR1 SQVTM, CDR2 ANQGSEA. The V and J ends lost 4 bases and 10 bases respectively, with 14 bases between them. The CDR3 bases are TGCAGCGTTGGGGAGGGGCAAGGACCCCAGCATTTT. Protein product: CSVGEGQGPQHF.